The 24 T cell receptor beta chains below come from one sample, sequenced in a study of blood T cells in healthy people across ages. The use of a sample-barcoded 5' primer and a J-beta primer mix characterized a second PCR of 7 to 11 cycles. One entry per CDR3 protein, called by TCRdb with MiXCR from the 5' RACE reads. The sample lists about 1.4 million distinct CDR3 sequences, 55% to 75% seen once, with 6.7% in the top ten. The sample was blood. The receptor source for this set is a man younger than 30 in good health.

The genes are TRBV15 and TRBJ1-1, with D possibly TRBD1 on 6 matching bases. The CDR3 sequence is 14 residues long. Trimming shortened V by 7 bases and J by 0 bases, and 12 bases separated the two germline ends. The germline CDR1 and CDR2 sequences are LNHNV and YYDKDF (reference sequence). The CDR3 coding sequence is TGTGCCACCATCGGGACATATATGAACACTGAAGCTTTCTTT. Translating gives CATIGTYMNTEAFF.

CDR3 in amino acids: CASSYGQAAYEQYF. CDR3 nucleotide sequence: TGTGCCAGCAGTTACGGACAGGCTGCCTACGAGCAGTACTTC. V and J are TRBV6-5 and TRBJ2-7, with TRBD1 matching 7 bases. The CDR3 spans 14 residues. The J segment lost 2 bases and the V segment lost 2 bases, leaving 3 bases of the junction unmatched. In germline, CDR1 is MNHEY, CDR2 SVGAGI.

The genes are TRBV29-1 and TRBJ2-5, with 9 bases aligning to TRBD2. The CDR3 loop spans 14 amino acids. The ends lost 3 bases at V and 11 bases at J; junction bases unmatched: 13. Germline V gene sequence: CDR1 SQVTM, CDR2 ANQGSEA. CDR3 loop: CSVDRLAGNNEQYF. DNA of the CDR3: TGCAGCGTTGATCGGCTAGCGGGGAACAATGAGCAGTACTTC.

This clonotype has only one observation. One end of the junction fails to match germline, which may point to a read error. CDR3 loop: CTSSLTGAKNIQYF. The CDR3 DNA reads as TGTACCAGCAGTTTGACCGGAGCCAAAAACATTCAGTACTTC. The rearrangement links TRBV27 to TRBJ2-4; D call uncertain. From germline, CDR1 is MNHEY and CDR2 SMNVEV (reference sequence). The CDR3 is 14 amino acids.

There are a few counts of this clonotype. The gene calls are TRBV28 and TRBJ1-5; D remains ambiguous. The germline CDR1 and CDR2 sequences are MDHEN and SYDVKM. This CDR3 has 13 amino acids. V was shortened by 6 bases and J by 5 bases, with 11 bases between the two germline ends. The CDR3: CASRNPDYQPQHF. For the CDR3, the DNA is TGTGCCAGCAGAAACCCGGACTATCAGCCCCAGCATTTT.

J is TRBJ2-4 and V is TRBV20-1, with TRBD1 matching 7 bases. The germline V gene encodes CDR1 DFQATT and CDR2 SNEGSKA (reference sequence). With V trimmed by 3 bases and J by 13 bases, 15 bases remained unmatched. The CDR3 is made up of 14 amino acids. CDR3 nucleotides: TGCAGTGCTAGCATAACAGGGGCCGCCTACGGGCAGTACTTC. It is translated as CSASITGAAYGQYF.

The chain uses TRBV6-5 and TRBJ2-7; no clear D gene. V was cut by 5 bases and J by 2 bases, with 13 bases left in between. Germline V gives CDR1 MNHEY, CDR2 SVGAGI. There are 14 residues in the CDR3. The CDR3 nucleotides read TGTGCCAGCAGTCCTACAGTGCCCCCCTACGAGCAGTACTTC. Residues: CASSPTVPPYEQYF.

This clonotype has only a few counts. This chain uses TRBV5-6 with TRBJ1-5; the match to TRBD1 covers 8 bases. Trimming removed 4 bases from V and 0 bases from J; junction bases left unmatched: 6. The CDR3 extends over 16 amino acids. Germline V lookup: CDR1 SGHDT, CDR2 YYEEEE. CDR3 region: CASSGRGLGSNQPQHF. The CDR3 DNA reads TGTGCCAGCAGCGGCAGGGGGCTAGGTAGCAATCAGCCCCAGCATTTT.

The gene calls are TRBV20-1 and TRBJ2-5; D remains ambiguous. Germline assignment: CDR1 DFQATT and CDR2 SNEGSKA (reference sequence). CDR3 size: 12 residues. Trimming cost V 3 bases and J 5 bases, with 10 bases left between them. The chain's CDR3 is CSARVGWETQYF. The CDR3 DNA is TGCAGTGCTAGGGTGGGATGGGAGACCCAGTACTTC.

The J gene is TRBJ2-1, the V gene TRBV7-2; no clear D gene. V lost 5 bases, J lost 10 bases, and 15 bases lay in between. The CDR3 length is 13 residues. CDR1 SGHTA and CDR2 FQGNSA come from the germline V gene. The CDR3 sequence: CASSQRWAQEQFF. For the CDR3, the DNA is TGTGCCAGCAGCCAACGGTGGGCCCAGGAGCAGTTCTTC.

This sequence joins TRBV29-1 and TRBJ2-7, with D tentatively TRBD1 (6 bases). V shed 4 bases and J shed 0 bases, with 10 bases lying between them. The CDR3 is 13 residues long. From germline, CDR1 is SQVTM and CDR2 ANQGSEA. The chain's CDR3 is CSVARDISYEQYF. The CDR3 DNA reads TGCAGCGTTGCCCGGGACATCTCCTACGAGCAGTACTTC.

DNA for the CDR3: TGTGCCAGCACTGCAGATACGCAGTATTTT. As protein: CASTADTQYF. V and J are TRBV2 and TRBJ2-3; D unclear. The germline V gene has CDR1 SNHLY and CDR2 FYNNEI. V gave up 7 bases and J gave up 4 bases, with 3 bases separating them. The CDR3 is 10 residues long.

The V and J genes are TRBV2 and TRBJ2-7, with D possibly TRBD2 on 6 matching bases. The J call may be incorrect, as the DNA end agrees better with TRBJ2-5. The length of the CDR3 is 15 residues. Looked up from germline, CDR1 is SNHLY and CDR2 is FYNNEI. The CDR3 sequence is CASESSGVKGKTQYF. The CDR3 DNA reads TGTGCCAGCGAATCATCGGGGGTGAAAGGCAAGACCCAGTACTTC.

The chain has TRBV4-1 and TRBJ1-4; TRBD1 aligns across 7 bases. V dropped 6 bases and J dropped 9; count of bases not matched to a gene: 10. Germline V gene lookup returns CDR1 MGHRA and CDR2 YSYEKL. This CDR3 contains 14 residues. The CDR3: CASSPGTALKKLFF. In DNA, the CDR3 is TGCGCCAGCAGTCCCGGGACAGCCTTAAAAAAACTGTTTTTT.

This chain joins TRBV11-2 and TRBJ2-7; D may match TRBD1 or TRBD2 (5 bases each). The CDR3 runs to 14 residues. V lost 5 bases and J lost 2, with 13 bases in between. Germline V gives CDR1 SGHAT, CDR2 FQNNGV. As DNA, the CDR3 is TGTGCCAGCAGCCCAGGGCGGGTCGCCTACGAGCAGTACTTC. Translating gives CASSPGRVAYEQYF.

The DNA for the CDR3 is TGTGCCAGCTATTACGGGAAGGACAATGAGCAGTTCTTC. Translation gives CASYYGKDNEQFF. J is TRBJ2-1 and V is TRBV6-1; D may be TRBD2 (5 bases). Germline loops: CDR1 MNHNS, CDR2 SASEGT. V was cut by 8 bases and J by 5 bases, with 13 bases left in between. The CDR3 runs to 13 residues.

J is TRBJ1-6 and V is TRBV6-2 or TRBV6-3; perhaps TRBD1 as D (5 bases). The CDR3 runs to 15 residues. Germline V gene data show CDR1 as MNHEY and CDR2 as SVGEGT. The V and J ends lost 2 bases and 12 bases respectively, with 17 bases between them. CDR3 protein: CASSYGTGGSEPLHF. The CDR3 DNA reads as TGTGCCAGCAGTTACGGTACAGGCGGTTCCGAACCCCTCCACTTT.

This chain joins TRBV12-3 or TRBV12-4 and TRBJ2-1; D call uncertain. The CDR3 loop spans 13 amino acids. Trimming removed 6 bases at V and 7 bases at J, with 13 bases between. In DNA form, the CDR3 reads TGTGCCAGCAGCCATAATCTGGAGAATGAGCAGTTCTTC. Translation: CASSHNLENEQFF.

This chain joins TRBV4-1 and TRBJ2-3; no clear D. Trimming left V 2 bases short and J 4 bases short, with 16 bases between. CDR1 is MGHRA and CDR2 is YSYEKL in the germline V gene. The CDR3 length is 16 residues. CDR3 in DNA: TGCGCCAGCAGCCAACAACCTGGGGAATGGGCAGATACGCAGTATTTT. Translation: CASSQQPGEWADTQYF.

CDR3 in amino acids: CASSLTGYASPLHF. CDR3 nucleotide sequence: TGCGCCAGCAGCTTAACAGGGTATGCTTCACCCCTCCACTTT. The gene calls are TRBV5-1 and TRBJ1-6, with a tentative D call TRBD1 (6 bases). Trimming took off 2 bases at V and 9 bases at J, with 12 bases between the two ends. Per germline, CDR1 SGHRS and CDR2 YFSETQ. The CDR3 runs 14 residues.

The chain links TRBV7-2 to TRBJ2-7, with D maybe TRBD2 (5 bases). Trimming removed 3 bases at V and 6 bases at J, with 9 bases between. The CDR3 has 12 amino acids. From germline, CDR1 is SGHTA and CDR2 FQGNSA. DNA of the CDR3: TGTGCCAGCAGCTTCATTGAGGGCGAGCAGTACTTC. Its protein product is CASSFIEGEQYF.

In this sample, this clonotype turned up once. The V gene is TRBV7-8, the J gene TRBJ1-1; tentatively, D is TRBD1 (5 bases). With 4 bases removed from V and 1 base from J, the gap between germline ends came to 13 bases. The germline V gene has CDR1 SGHVS and CDR2 FQNEAQ. The CDR3 covers 15 residues. CDR3 coding DNA: TGTGCCAGCAGCTCGGAAGGGGCCAGGAACACTGAAGCTTTCTTT. Translating it yields CASSSEGARNTEAFF.

CDR3 sequence reads: CASSYRATRGETQYF. The DNA of the CDR3 is TGTGCCAGCAGTTACAGGGCTACCCGAGGGGAGACCCAGTACTTC. The chain has TRBV6-2 or TRBV6-3 and TRBJ2-5; possibly TRBD2 for D (5 bases). CDR3 length equals 15 residues. Germline V gene lookup returns CDR1 MNHEY and CDR2 SVGEGT. Trimming took off 2 bases at V and 5 bases at J, with 15 bases between the two ends.

This chain links TRBV18 with TRBJ2-3; D is ambiguous. The V end lost 0 bases, the J end lost 5 bases, and 9 bases lay between the germline ends. This CDR3 is built from 14 residues. Per germline, CDR1 KGHSH and CDR2 LQKENI. CDR3 DNA: TGTGCCAGCTCACCACCTTTTGAAGGAGATACGCAGTATTTT. The encoded protein is CASSPPFEGDTQYF.